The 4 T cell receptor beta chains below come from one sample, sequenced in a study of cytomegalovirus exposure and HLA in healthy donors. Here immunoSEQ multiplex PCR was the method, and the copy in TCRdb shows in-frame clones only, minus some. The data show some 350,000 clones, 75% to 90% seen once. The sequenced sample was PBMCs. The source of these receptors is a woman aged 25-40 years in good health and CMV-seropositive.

CDR3 DNA: TGTGCCAGCAGCTTGGTGGGGGTCCCGAACACTGAAGCTTTCTTT. Encoded protein: CASSLVGVPNTEAFF. This chain joins TRBV5-8 and TRBJ1-1, with a possible D match to TRBD1 (5 bases). CDR3 length: 15 amino acids. Germline loops: CDR1 SGHTS, CDR2 YDEGEE. V lost 0 bases, J lost 1 base, and 10 bases lay in between.

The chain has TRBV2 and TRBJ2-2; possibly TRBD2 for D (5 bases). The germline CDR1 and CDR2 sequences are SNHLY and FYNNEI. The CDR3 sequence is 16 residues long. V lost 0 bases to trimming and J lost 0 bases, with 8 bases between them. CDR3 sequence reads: CASSEARGTNTGELFF. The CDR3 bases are TGTGCCAGCAGTGAAGCACGAGGGACGAACACCGGGGAGCTGTTTTTT.

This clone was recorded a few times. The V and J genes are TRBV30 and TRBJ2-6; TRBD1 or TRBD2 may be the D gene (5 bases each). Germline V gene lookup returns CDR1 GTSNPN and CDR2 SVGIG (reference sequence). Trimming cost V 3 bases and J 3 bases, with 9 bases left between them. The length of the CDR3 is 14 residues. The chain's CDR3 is CAWRPGSGANVLTF. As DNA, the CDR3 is TGTGCCTGGAGGCCAGGGAGTGGGGCCAACGTCCTGACTTTC.

The CDR3 protein is CASSARWGLGETQYF. The CDR3 region has the DNA TGTGCCAGCAGCGCCCGCTGGGGACTCGGTGAGACCCAGTACTTC. V and J are TRBV9 and TRBJ2-5, with D possibly matching TRBD2 (6 bases). The CDR3 is made up of 15 amino acids. Deletions cut 3 bases from V and 5 bases from J, with 17 bases between. Germline V CDR1 and CDR2: SGDLS, YYNGEE.